Listed here are 19 T cell receptor beta chains from one sample, sequenced in a study of T cells after yellow fever vaccination. One entry per CDR3 protein results from TCRdb running MiXCR on the 5' RACE reads. The sample carries approximately 300,000 distinct CDR3 sequences, roughly 10% recorded once. The material was CD4+ T cells sorted from PBMCs, obtained 45 days after the yellow fever booster vaccination. These receptors were obtained from a man younger than 30 who received the YFV17D yellow fever vaccine.

The table lists this clonotype with a few counts. The genes are TRBV20-1 and TRBJ1-1; possibly TRBD1 for D (6 bases). CDR3 length equals 13 residues. V lost 2 bases and J 3 bases, leaving 10 bases between the germline ends. Germline CDR1 and CDR2: DFQATT and SNEGSKA (reference sequence). The CDR3 reads CSARPRGYTEAFF. The CDR3 nucleotides read TGCAGTGCTAGACCTAGGGGGTACACTGAAGCTTTCTTT.

This clonotype was detected ten times or more. This rearrangement joins TRBV5-1 to TRBJ2-6; D is unresolved. The V gene lost 0 bases and the J gene lost 0 bases, with 13 bases spanning the gap. Per the germline V gene, CDR1 is SGHRS and CDR2 is YFSETQ. This CDR3 is 18 amino acids long. The CDR3: CASSLARTMSSGANVLTF. The DNA of the CDR3 is TGCGCCAGCAGCTTGGCACGGACGATGAGCTCTGGGGCCAACGTCCTGACTTTC.

This clonotype was counted many times. The CDR3 region has the DNA TGCGCCAGCAGGGAGGAAGAGACCCAGTACTTC. Protein: CASREEETQYF. The gene calls are TRBV5-1 and TRBJ2-5; D is perhaps TRBD2 (5 bases). Trimming took 5 bases from V and 3 from J, leaving 5 bases between them. This CDR3 spans 11 amino acids. Germline assignment: CDR1 SGHRS and CDR2 YFSETQ.

A few counts support this clonotype. The V gene is TRBV6-2 or TRBV6-3, the J gene TRBJ2-7; D call uncertain. Per the germline V gene, CDR1 is MNHEY and CDR2 is SVGEGT. Trimming removed 6 bases from V and 2 bases from J, with 8 bases in between. CDR3 length: 12 amino acids. The CDR3 DNA is TGTGCCAGCAGCCCTGACACCTACGAGCAGTACGTC. Translating gives CASSPDTYEQYV.

This clonotype was found many times. The chain uses TRBV9 and TRBJ2-3; tentatively, D is TRBD1 (5 bases). The CDR3 is 14 amino acids. Germline CDR1 and CDR2: SGDLS and YYNGEE. Between the trimmed V and J ends, which lost 3 bases and 7 bases, there was a span of 15 bases. The CDR3 is CASSERQLENTQYF. The DNA of the CDR3 is TGTGCCAGCAGCGAAAGACAGCTTGAGAATACGCAGTATTTT.

This rearrangement joins TRBV4-1 to TRBJ1-1; D ambiguous. CDR3 length: 15 residues. Germline loops: CDR1 MGHRA, CDR2 YSYEKL. Trimming removed 0 bases from V and 1 base from J, with 9 bases in between. The CDR3 is CASSQDTERNTEAFF. The CDR3 nucleotides read TGCGCCAGCAGCCAAGACACGGAGAGGAACACTGAAGCTTTCTTT.

This clonotype was counted only a few times. This chain joins TRBV12-3 or TRBV12-4 and TRBJ1-2; maybe TRBD1 (6 bases). V was shortened by 4 bases and J by 13 bases, with 22 bases between the two germline ends. The CDR3 consists of 14 residues. CDR3 residues: CASSSNVLGGICTF. The CDR3 DNA is TGTGCCAGCAGTTCTAACGTCTTGGGGGGCATTTGCACCTTC.

This clonotype turned up a few times. The chain combines TRBV18 with TRBJ1-1, with D possibly TRBD1 on 5 matching bases. Between the trimmed V and J ends, which lost 3 bases and 1 base, there was a span of 12 bases. This CDR3 has 15 residues. CDR1 KGHSH and CDR2 LQKENI come from the germline V gene. This CDR3 is CASSPSGDANTEAFF. CDR3 coding DNA: TGTGCCAGCTCACCGTCGGGGGACGCGAACACTGAAGCTTTCTTT.

The chain carries TRBV6-2 or TRBV6-3 and TRBJ2-7, with D perhaps TRBD1 (6 bases). The CDR3 has 13 amino acids. V lost 3 bases and J 5 bases, leaving 11 bases between the germline ends. The germline CDR1 and CDR2 sequences are MNHEY and SVGEGT. The CDR3 loop is CASSYLRQDEQYF. CDR3 nucleotides: TGTGCCAGCAGTTATTTGAGACAGGACGAGCAGTACTTC.

The table lists this clonotype with a few counts. The J gene is TRBJ2-7, the V gene TRBV2; 11 bases are shared with TRBD1. The CDR3 runs to 14 residues. Trimming removed 4 bases from V and 6 bases from J; junction bases left unmatched: 5. Germline V lookup: CDR1 SNHLY, CDR2 FYNNEI. In DNA, the CDR3 is TGTGCCAGCAGTGTTAGGACAGGGGGCGCCGAGCAGTACTTC. This translates into CASSVRTGGAEQYF.

This clonotype was counted only a few times. This chain joins TRBV7-9 and TRBJ2-6; 7 nucleotides line up with TRBD1. The CDR3 contains 20 residues. The germline V gene has CDR1 SEHNR and CDR2 FQNEAQ (reference sequence). V lost 4 bases to trimming and J lost 0 bases; unmatched junction nucleotides: 15. The CDR3 DNA reads TGTGCCAGCAGCTCCCTGCAGGGGGTCCCCTCTTTCTCTGGGGCCAACGTCCTGACTTTC. This sequence encodes CASSSLQGVPSFSGANVLTF. Together with reference TRBV7-9 and TRBJ2-6, the CDR3 gives the full variable domain: DTGVSQNPRHKITKRGQNVTFRCDPISEHNRLYWYRQTLGQGPEFLTYFQNEAQLEKSRLLSDRFSAERPKGSFSTLEIQRTEQGDSAMYLCASSSLQGVPSFSGANVLTFGAGSRLTVL.

This clonotype was counted many times. The chain joins TRBV5-6 to TRBJ2-7; 7 bases are a match to TRBD1. The germline V gene encodes CDR1 SGHDT and CDR2 YYEEEE. V shed 4 bases, J shed 7 bases, and the junction held 5 bases outside the gene matches. The CDR3 extends over 12 amino acids. The chain's CDR3 is CASSRTGREQYV. The DNA of the CDR3 is TGTGCCAGCAGCCGGACAGGTAGAGAGCAGTACGTC.

The V and J genes are TRBV6-1 and TRBJ1-1; perhaps TRBD1 as D (5 bases). This CDR3 is 14 amino acids long. Germline V CDR1 and CDR2: MNHNS, SASEGT. Trimming cost V 4 bases and J 6 bases, with 15 bases left between them. The DNA for the CDR3 is TGTGCCAGCAGTGCCCCCCAGGGTAACCCTGAAGCTTTCTTT. This codes for CASSAPQGNPEAFF.

This chain links TRBV5-5 with TRBJ2-7; D perhaps matches TRBD2 (5 bases). V lost 6 bases, J lost 0 bases, and 22 bases lay in between. The CDR3 extends over 17 amino acids. The germline CDR1 and CDR2 sequences are SGHKS and YYEKEE (reference sequence). Written as DNA, the CDR3 is TGTGCCAGCACTCTGAACCCGCGGGCCGACAACTCCTACGAGCAGTACTTC. Translated: CASTLNPRADNSYEQYF.

The chain joins TRBV3-1 to TRBJ1-2; D gene unclear. This CDR3 comprises 14 residues. Trimming removed 4 bases at V and 8 bases at J, with 17 bases between. Germline values: CDR1 LGHDT, CDR2 YNNKEL (reference sequence). The CDR3 protein is CASSPRAQQSGYTF. The CDR3 DNA reads TGTGCCAGCAGCCCTCGGGCCCAGCAATCGGGCTACACCTTC.

This clonotype was counted only a few times. The rearrangement joins TRBV2 to TRBJ2-2, with a weak D call TRBD2 (5 bases). Deletions cut 6 bases from V and 2 bases from J, with 13 bases between. The CDR3 runs to 15 residues. CDR1 SNHLY and CDR2 FYNNEI come from the germline V gene. CDR3 sequence reads: CASSRGLENTGELFF. The CDR3 DNA reads TGTGCCAGCAGCAGAGGACTCGAAAACACCGGGGAGCTGTTTTTT.

The chain carries TRBV7-2 and TRBJ2-5; D may be TRBD1 or TRBD2 (6 bases each). Germline V CDR1 and CDR2: SGHTA, FQGNSA. CDR3 length: 14 residues. The V end lost 1 base, the J end lost 7 bases, and 13 bases lay between the germline ends. This CDR3 is CASSLGGAGSTQYF. The CDR3 DNA reads as TGTGCCAGCAGCTTAGGGGGGGCGGGTTCGACCCAGTACTTC. The variable domain in full, completed from reference TRBV7-2 and TRBJ2-5, reads GAGVSQSPSNKVTEKGKDVELRCDPISGHTALYWYRQSLGQGLEFLIYFQGNSAPDKSGLPSDRFSAERTGGSVSTLTIQRTQQEDSAVYLCASSLGGAGSTQYFGPGTRLLVL.

In its sample, this clonotype was seen a few times. The V and J genes are TRBV6-1 and TRBJ2-3; D not certain. From germline, CDR1 is MNHNS and CDR2 SASEGT. Trimming took off 2 bases at V and 5 bases at J, with 14 bases between the two ends. The CDR3 totals 15 residues. The CDR3 region is CASSERGREEDTQYF. The CDR3 nucleotides read TGTGCCAGCAGTGAACGAGGTAGGGAAGAAGATACGCAGTATTTT.

The rearrangement uses TRBV20-1 and TRBJ2-1, with 11 bases fitting TRBD2. Trimming removed 6 bases from V and 8 bases from J; junction bases left unmatched: 12. The germline V gene has CDR1 DFQATT and CDR2 SNEGSKA (reference sequence). This CDR3 comprises 15 residues. The CDR3 region is CSARPRTSGWHEQFF. The CDR3 bases are TGCAGTGCCAGGCCCCGGACTAGCGGGTGGCATGAGCAGTTCTTC.